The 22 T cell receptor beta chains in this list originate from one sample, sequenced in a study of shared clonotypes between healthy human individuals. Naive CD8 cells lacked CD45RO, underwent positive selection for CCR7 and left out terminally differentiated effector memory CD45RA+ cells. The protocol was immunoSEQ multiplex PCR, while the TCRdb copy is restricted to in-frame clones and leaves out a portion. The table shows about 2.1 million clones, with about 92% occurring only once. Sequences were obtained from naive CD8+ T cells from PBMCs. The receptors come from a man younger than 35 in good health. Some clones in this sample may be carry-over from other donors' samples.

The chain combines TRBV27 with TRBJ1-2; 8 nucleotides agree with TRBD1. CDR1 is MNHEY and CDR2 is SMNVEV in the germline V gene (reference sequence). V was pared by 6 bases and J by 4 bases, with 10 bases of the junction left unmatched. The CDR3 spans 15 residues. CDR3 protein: CASSIRQGSGYGYTF. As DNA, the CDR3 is TGTGCCAGCAGCATCAGACAGGGGAGCGGCTATGGCTACACCTTC.

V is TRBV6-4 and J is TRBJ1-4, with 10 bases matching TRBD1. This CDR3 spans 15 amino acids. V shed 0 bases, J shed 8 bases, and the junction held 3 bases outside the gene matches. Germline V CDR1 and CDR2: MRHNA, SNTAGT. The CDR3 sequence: CASSDSGTGVEKLFF. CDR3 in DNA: TGTGCCAGCAGTGACTCTGGGACAGGGGTCGAAAAACTGTTTTTT.

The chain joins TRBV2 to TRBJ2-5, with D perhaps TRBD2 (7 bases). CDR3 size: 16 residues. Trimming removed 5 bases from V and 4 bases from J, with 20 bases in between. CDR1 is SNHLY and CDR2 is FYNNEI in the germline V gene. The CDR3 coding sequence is TGTGCCAGCAGTAGCCTAGGGGGGGCGGAGGGAGAGACCCAGTACTTC. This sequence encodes CASSSLGGAEGETQYF.

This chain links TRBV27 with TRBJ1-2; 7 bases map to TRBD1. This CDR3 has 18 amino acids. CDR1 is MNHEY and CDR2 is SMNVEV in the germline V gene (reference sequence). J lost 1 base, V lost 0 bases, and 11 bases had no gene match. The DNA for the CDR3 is TGTGCCAGCAGTTTATCTCCCAACCGGGACAGATATAACTATGGCTACACCTTC. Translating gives CASSLSPNRDRYNYGYTF.

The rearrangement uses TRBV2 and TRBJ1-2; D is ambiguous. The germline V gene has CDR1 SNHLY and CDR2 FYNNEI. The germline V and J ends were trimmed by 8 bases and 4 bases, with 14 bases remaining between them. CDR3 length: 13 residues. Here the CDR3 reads CASVGVTSYGYTF. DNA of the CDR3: TGTGCCAGCGTCGGGGTTACTAGCTATGGCTACACCTTC.

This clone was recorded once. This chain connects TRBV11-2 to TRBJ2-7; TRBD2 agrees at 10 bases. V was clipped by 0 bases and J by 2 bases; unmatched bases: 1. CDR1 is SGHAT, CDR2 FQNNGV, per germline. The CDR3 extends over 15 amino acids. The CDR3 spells CASSLEGLAPYEQYF. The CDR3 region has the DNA TGTGCCAGCAGCTTAGAGGGACTAGCGCCCTACGAGCAGTACTTC. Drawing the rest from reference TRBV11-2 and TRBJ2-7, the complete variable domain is EAGVAQSPRYKIIEKRQSVAFWCNPISGHATLYWYQQILGQGPKLLIQFQNNGVVDDSQLPKDRFSAERLKGVDSTLKIQPAKLEDSAVYLCASSLEGLAPYEQYFGPGTRLTVT.

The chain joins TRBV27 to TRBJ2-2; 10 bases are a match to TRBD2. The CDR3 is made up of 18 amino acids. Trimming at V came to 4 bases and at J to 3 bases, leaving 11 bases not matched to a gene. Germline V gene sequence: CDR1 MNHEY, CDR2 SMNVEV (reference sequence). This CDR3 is CASSSELAGKPYTGELFF. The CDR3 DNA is TGTGCCAGCAGTTCTGAACTAGCGGGAAAACCCTACACCGGGGAGCTGTTTTTT.

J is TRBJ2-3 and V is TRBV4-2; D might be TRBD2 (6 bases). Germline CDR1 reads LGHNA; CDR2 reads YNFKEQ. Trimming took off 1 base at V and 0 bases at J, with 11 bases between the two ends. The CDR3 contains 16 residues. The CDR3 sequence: CASSQVKRESTDTQYF. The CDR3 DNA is TGTGCCAGCAGCCAAGTTAAACGGGAGAGCACAGATACGCAGTATTTT.

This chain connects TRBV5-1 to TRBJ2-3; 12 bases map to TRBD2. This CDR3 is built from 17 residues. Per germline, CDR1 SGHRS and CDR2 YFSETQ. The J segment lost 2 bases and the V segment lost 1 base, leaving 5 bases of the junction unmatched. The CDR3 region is CASSLLASGRDTDTQYF. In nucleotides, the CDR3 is TGCGCCAGCAGCTTGTTGGCTAGCGGGAGGGACACAGATACGCAGTATTTT.

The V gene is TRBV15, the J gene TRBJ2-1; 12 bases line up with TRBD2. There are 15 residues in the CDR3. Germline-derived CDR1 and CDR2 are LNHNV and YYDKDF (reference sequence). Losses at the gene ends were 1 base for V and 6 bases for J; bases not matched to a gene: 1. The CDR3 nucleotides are TGTGCCACCAGCAGAGCTAGCGGGAGGGGCAATGAGCAGTTCTTC. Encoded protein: CATSRASGRGNEQFF.

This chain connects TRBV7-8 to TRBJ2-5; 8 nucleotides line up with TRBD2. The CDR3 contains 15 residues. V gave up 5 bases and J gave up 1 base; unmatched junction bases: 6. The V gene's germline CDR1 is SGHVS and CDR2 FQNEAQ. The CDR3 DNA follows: TGTGCCAGCAGCCCCCGACTAGCGAGCCAAGAGACCCAGTACTTC. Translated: CASSPRLASQETQYF.

The CDR3 sequence is CASRNQLASGSSTDTQYF. The DNA for the CDR3 is TGTGCCAGCAGGAATCAACTTGCTAGCGGGAGTTCGACAGATACGCAGTATTTT. The chain couples TRBV2 to TRBJ2-3; 10 bases fit TRBD2. J gave up 3 bases and V 6 bases, and 15 bases lay outside the gene matches. Germline V gene lookup returns CDR1 SNHLY and CDR2 FYNNEI. CDR3 size: 18 residues.

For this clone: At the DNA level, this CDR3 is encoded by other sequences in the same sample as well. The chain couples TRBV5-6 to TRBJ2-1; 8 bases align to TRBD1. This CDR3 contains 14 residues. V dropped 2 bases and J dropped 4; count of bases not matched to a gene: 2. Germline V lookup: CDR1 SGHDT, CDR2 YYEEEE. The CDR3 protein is CASSFWTGYNEQFF. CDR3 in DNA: TGTGCCAGCAGCTTCTGGACAGGGTACAATGAGCAGTTCTTC. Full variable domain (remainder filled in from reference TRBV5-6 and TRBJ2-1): DAGVTQSPTHLIKTRGQQVTLRCSPKSGHDTVSWYQQALGQGPQFIFQYYEEEERQRGNFPDRFSGHQFPNYSSELNVNALLLGDSALYLCASSFWTGYNEQFFGPGTRLTVL.

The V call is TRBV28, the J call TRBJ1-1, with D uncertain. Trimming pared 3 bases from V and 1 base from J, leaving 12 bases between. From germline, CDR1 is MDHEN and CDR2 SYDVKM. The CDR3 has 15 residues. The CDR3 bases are TGTGCCAGCAGTTTGAGTTGGCAGCAGAACACTGAAGCTTTCTTT. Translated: CASSLSWQQNTEAFF.

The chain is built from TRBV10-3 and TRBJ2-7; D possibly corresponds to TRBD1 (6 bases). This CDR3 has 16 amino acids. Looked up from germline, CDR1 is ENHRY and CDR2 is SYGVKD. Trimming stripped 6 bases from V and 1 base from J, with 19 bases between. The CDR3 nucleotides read TGTGCCATCAGCGATACCTCAGGGGTGGGGTCCTACGAGCAGTACTTC. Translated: CAISDTSGVGSYEQYF.

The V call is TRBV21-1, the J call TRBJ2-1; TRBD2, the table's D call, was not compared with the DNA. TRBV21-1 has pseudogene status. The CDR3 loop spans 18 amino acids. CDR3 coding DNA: TGTGCCAGCAGCAAGGGACTAACCTCTCCCCCCGTGGGCAATGAGCAGTTCTTC. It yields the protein CASSKGLTSPPVGNEQFF.

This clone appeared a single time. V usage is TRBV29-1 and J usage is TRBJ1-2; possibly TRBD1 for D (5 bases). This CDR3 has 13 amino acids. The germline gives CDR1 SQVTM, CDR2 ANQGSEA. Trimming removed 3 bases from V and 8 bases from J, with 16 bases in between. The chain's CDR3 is CSVERDPGNGYTF. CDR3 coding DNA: TGCAGCGTTGAGAGGGACCCGGGAAACGGCTACACCTTC.

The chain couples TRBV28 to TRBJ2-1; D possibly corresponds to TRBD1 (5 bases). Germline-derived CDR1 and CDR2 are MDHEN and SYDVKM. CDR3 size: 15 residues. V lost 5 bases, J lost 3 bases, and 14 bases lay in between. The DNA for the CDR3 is TGTGCCAGCAGTCTGGCCAGGGCCCTCTACAATGAGCAGTTCTTC. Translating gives CASSLARALYNEQFF.

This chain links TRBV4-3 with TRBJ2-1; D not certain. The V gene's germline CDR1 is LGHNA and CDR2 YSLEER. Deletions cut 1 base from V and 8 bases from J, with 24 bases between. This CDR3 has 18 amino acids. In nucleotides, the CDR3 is TGCGCCAGCAGCCAAGGACGCCCTCGTGAGACGGTTGCGGATGAGCAGTTCTTC. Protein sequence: CASSQGRPRETVADEQFF.

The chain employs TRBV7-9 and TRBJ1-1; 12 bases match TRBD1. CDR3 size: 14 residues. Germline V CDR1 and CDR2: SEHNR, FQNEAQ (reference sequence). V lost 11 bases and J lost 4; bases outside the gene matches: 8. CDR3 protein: CALGQGAGSTEAFF. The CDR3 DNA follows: TGTGCCCTGGGACAGGGGGCTGGGAGCACTGAAGCTTTCTTT.

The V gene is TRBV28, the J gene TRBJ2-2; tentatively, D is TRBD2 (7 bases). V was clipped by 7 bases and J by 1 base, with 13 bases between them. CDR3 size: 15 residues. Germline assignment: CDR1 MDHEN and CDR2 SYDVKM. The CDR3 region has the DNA TGTGCCAGCAACAGGGCTAGCGGGAACACCGGGGAGCTGTTTTTT. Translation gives CASNRASGNTGELFF.

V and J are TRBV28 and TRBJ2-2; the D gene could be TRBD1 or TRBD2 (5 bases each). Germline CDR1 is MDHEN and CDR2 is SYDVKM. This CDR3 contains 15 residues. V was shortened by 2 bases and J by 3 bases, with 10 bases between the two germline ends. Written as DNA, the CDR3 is TGTGCCAGCAGTTTACTGGGACGGCACACCGGGGAGCTGTTTTTT. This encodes CASSLLGRHTGELFF.